Listed below are T cell receptor beta chains from one sample, sequenced in a study of human T cells and chemical hapten exposure. Via MiXCR, TCRdb re-called the RACE reads, giving one row per CDR3 protein. The sample holds 80,000 to 100,000 distinct CDR3 sequences, 9.6% seen once. The specimen comprised whole blood, sampled in connection with sensitization to the hapten diphenylcyclopropenone (DPC). These TCRs come from a woman aged 40-49 years with alopecia areata. Some clones in this sample may be carry-over from other donors' samples. CDR3s include the opening cysteine and the closing phenylalanine or tryptophan. D genes are given only for firm matches. Some rows have no size entry. The others give once, few or many, or a class for an expanded clone.

abundance	d_gene	v_gene	j_gene	CDR3aa	CDR3nt
many	NA	TRBV12-3/TRBV12-4	TRBJ2-5	CASSTLEETQYF	TGTGCCAGCAGCACACTTGAAGAGACCCAGTACTTC
few	NA	TRBV7-6	TRBJ2-1	CASSLYRTNEQFF	TGTGCCAGCAGCTTATACCGGACCAATGAGCAGTTCTTC
many	NA	TRBV6-2/TRBV6-3	TRBJ2-7	CASSYSDLGQYF	TGTGCCAGCAGTTACTCGGACCTCGGGCAGTACTTC
few	NA	TRBV7-8	TRBJ2-2	CASSLLENTGELFF	TGTGCCAGCAGCTTACTTGAGAACACCGGGGAGCTGTTTTTT
few	NA	TRBV29-1	TRBJ2-5	CSVEGGDGYQETQYF	TGCAGCGTTGAGGGGGGCGATGGGTACCAAGAGACCCAGTACTTC
NA	TRBD2	TRBV2	TRBJ2-3	CASNQERGTDTQYF	TGTGCCAGCAATCAGGAGCGGGGGACAGATACGCAGTATTTT
few	NA	TRBV5-1	TRBJ2-7	CASSLERSYEQYF	TGCGCCAGCAGCTTGGAGAGGTCCTACGAGCAGTACTTC
many	NA	TRBV6-6	TRBJ1-2	CASSYSASGYGYTF	TGTGCCAGCAGTTACTCGGCCAGTGGATATGGCTACACCTTC
many	NA	TRBV27	TRBJ1-5	CASSPLSAGSNQPQHF	TGTGCCAGCAGCCCACTATCGGCCGGAAGCAATCAGCCCCAGCATTTT
many	NA	TRBV28	TRBJ1-2	CASRSRTLGGYTF	TGTGCCAGCAGATCCCGGACCCTCGGTGGCTACACCTTC
NA	NA	TRBV3-1	TRBJ1-4	CASSQVARATNEKLFF	TGTGCCAGCAGCCAAGTCGCCCGAGCAACTAATGAAAAACTGTTTTTT
NA	NA	TRBV12-3/TRBV12-4	TRBJ1-5	CASSLWQPNQPQHF	TGTGCCAGCAGTTTATGGCAGCCCAATCAGCCCCAGCATTTT
many	NA	TRBV6-5	TRBJ1-1	CASSRGGDEAFF	TGTGCCAGCAGCCGAGGGGGGGATGAAGCTTTCTTT
many	TRBD2	TRBV7-7	TRBJ2-1	CASSPTGGPYNEQFF	TGTGCTAGCAGCCCGACGGGGGGGCCTTACAATGAGCAGTTCTTC
many	NA	TRBV4-1	TRBJ1-2	CASSQERAGQEGYTF	TGCGCCAGCAGCCAAGAAAGGGCAGGGCAAGAAGGCTACACCTTC
many	NA	TRBV5-1	TRBJ2-3	CASSPDGSTDTQYF	TGCGCCAGCAGCCCAGACGGTAGCACAGATACGCAGTATTTT
NA	NA	TRBV18	TRBJ1-2	CASSERQSHGYTF	TGTGCCAGCTCAGAAAGACAATCGCATGGCTACACCTTC
few	TRBD2	TRBV4-3	TRBJ2-1	CASSQDFRRGSYNEQFF	TGCGCCAGCAGCCAAGATTTCCGGCGGGGGAGCTACAATGAGCAGTTCTTC
few	NA	TRBV29-1	TRBJ2-1	CSVEPNDEQFF	TGCAGCGTTGAACCCAACGATGAGCAGTTCTTC
NA	NA	TRBV6-5	TRBJ1-5	CASSSPRDNQPQHF	TGTGCCAGCAGTTCCCCGCGGGACAATCAGCCCCAGCATTTT